This entry lists 18 T cell receptor beta chains sequenced from one sample in a study of T cell changes during pregnancy in multiple sclerosis (dated by TCRdb to 2018 to 2020). Library creation used the immunoSEQ multiplex PCR assay. The table comes from immuneACCESS by way of TCRdb, which keeps in-frame sequences with V and J called. Part of the clones is missing from these tables; in studies checked, under half for an unresolved V gene and the rest for unknown reasons. Across this sample there are about 75,000 clones, with 94% seen only once. The ten largest clones take up less than 0.15% of the sample. The input for sequencing was CD4+ T cells from peripheral blood mononuclear cells, taken after pregnancy. These receptors were obtained from a female donor with multiple sclerosis, enrolled in a pregnancy study.

This clone was found once. This rearrangement joins TRBV7-9 to TRBJ1-5, with 12 bases lining up with TRBD1. After removal of 5 bases from V and 6 bases from J, the junction contained 2 bases not matched to a gene. The CDR3 covers 14 residues. Germline assignment: CDR1 SEHNR and CDR2 FQNEAQ (reference sequence). CDR3 residues: CASSGTGGGQPQHF. CDR3 sequence (DNA): TGTGCCAGCAGCGGGACAGGGGGCGGTCAGCCCCAGCATTTT.

The J gene is TRBJ2-7, the V gene TRBV6-1; tentatively, D is TRBD1 (5 bases). Germline V CDR1 and CDR2: MNHNS, SASEGT. The CDR3 extends over 12 amino acids. V was shortened by 8 bases and J by 2 bases, with 10 bases between the two germline ends. CDR3 DNA: TGTGCCAGCCGACAGCTTACCTACGAGCAGTACTTC. It codes for CASRQLTYEQYF.

This sequence joins TRBV5-5 and TRBJ1-1, with 7 bases identical to TRBD1. Germline-derived CDR1 and CDR2 are SGHKS and YYEKEE (reference sequence). This CDR3 spans 15 amino acids. J gave up 2 bases and V 3 bases, and 7 bases lay outside the gene matches. For the CDR3, the DNA is TGTGCCAGCAGCTGGGTAAGGGGGCTAAACACTGAAGCTTTCTTT. Translating it yields CASSWVRGLNTEAFF.

The chain combines TRBV6-1 with TRBJ2-1; D possibly corresponds to TRBD2 (6 bases). Germline CDR1 reads MNHNS; CDR2 reads SASEGT. This CDR3 is built from 14 residues. The V gene lost 4 bases and the J gene lost 5 bases, with 12 bases spanning the gap. As DNA, the CDR3 is TGTGCCAGCAGTGTCTGGGGGGTAGACAATGAGCAGTTCTTC. This sequence encodes CASSVWGVDNEQFF.

This chain connects TRBV6-1 to TRBJ2-7; 8 nucleotides match TRBD2. The CDR3 covers 15 residues. Germline CDR1 MNHNS, CDR2 SASEGT. After removal of 5 bases from V and 4 bases from J, the junction contained 10 bases not matched to a gene. The CDR3 nucleotides read TGTGCCAGCAGTCGGGGGGGAGAATGGGGGTACGAGCAGTACTTC. This translates into CASSRGGEWGYEQYF.

This chain links TRBV30 with TRBJ1-3, with D perhaps matching TRBD1 (5 bases). The length of the CDR3 is 14 residues. The germline V gene encodes CDR1 GTSNPN and CDR2 SVGIG (reference sequence). V lost 4 bases to trimming and J lost 4 bases, with 14 bases between them. The CDR3 coding sequence is TGTGCCTGGAAAGGCAGGGTGGGGGGAAACACCATATATTTT. Amino acid sequence: CAWKGRVGGNTIYF.

This chain links TRBV5-1 with TRBJ1-5; the D gene is possibly TRBD1 (6 bases). CDR1 and CDR2 (germline): SGHRS, YFSETQ. The CDR3 totals 15 residues. V lost 1 base, J lost 3 bases, and 11 bases lay in between. CDR3 amino acids: CASSLTPGVNQPQHF. CDR3 nucleotides: TGCGCCAGCAGCTTGACCCCAGGGGTCAATCAGCCCCAGCATTTT.

This chain uses TRBV6-4 with TRBJ1-5; TRBD1 agrees at 8 bases. The CDR3 covers 17 residues. Trimming removed 2 bases from V and 3 bases from J; junction bases left unmatched: 9. Looked up from germline, CDR1 is MRHNA and CDR2 is SNTAGT. The CDR3 nucleotides read TGTGCCAGCAGTGACCGTCTGGGGACAGGACACAATCAGCCCCAGCATTTT. Translating it yields CASSDRLGTGHNQPQHF.

The rearrangement joins TRBV28 to TRBJ1-2; the D gene is possibly TRBD1 (5 bases). Trimming took 0 bases from V and 0 from J, leaving 8 bases between them. Germline V CDR1 and CDR2: MDHEN, SYDVKM. The CDR3 is 15 amino acids. Here the CDR3 DNA reads TGTGCCAGCAGTTTATGGGACAACTCTAACTATGGCTACACCTTC. It specifies CASSLWDNSNYGYTF.

The chain links TRBV6-5 to TRBJ2-7, with 7 bases aligning to TRBD2. CDR3 size: 15 residues. CDR1 is MNHEY, CDR2 SVGAGI, per germline. V shed 11 bases, J shed 2 bases, and the junction held 15 bases outside the gene matches. The CDR3 reads CAGGGSGRRTYEQYF. In nucleotides, the CDR3 is TGTGCCGGGGGGGGATCGGGGCGGAGGACCTACGAGCAGTACTTC.

The CDR3 sequence: CASSPQQNTGELFF. CDR3 sequence (DNA): TGTGCCAGCAGCCCACAACAGAACACCGGGGAGCTGTTTTTT. The chain is built from TRBV9 and TRBJ2-2; D remains ambiguous. CDR3 length: 14 amino acids. Trimming left V 4 bases short and J 1 base short, with 8 bases between. In germline, CDR1 is SGDLS, CDR2 YYNGEE.

V usage is TRBV18 and J usage is TRBJ1-1; TRBD1 is a possible D gene (6 bases). V gave up 6 bases and J gave up 4 bases, with 12 bases separating them. CDR3 length equals 13 residues. Germline assignment: CDR1 KGHSH and CDR2 LQKENI. The CDR3 DNA is TGTGCCAGCTCCTCAACAGGGATCACTGAAGCTTTCTTT. This codes for CASSSTGITEAFF.

The V gene is TRBV11-2, the J gene TRBJ2-2; D possibly corresponds to TRBD1 (5 bases). Trimming cost V 0 bases and J 2 bases, with 13 bases left between them. This CDR3 contains 17 residues. CDR1 and CDR2 (germline): SGHAT, FQNNGV. The CDR3 here is CASSLDLQGSNTGELFF. CDR3 sequence (DNA): TGTGCCAGCAGCTTAGATCTCCAGGGCAGTAACACCGGGGAGCTGTTTTTT.

This chain links TRBV18 with TRBJ1-2; D is possibly TRBD1 (6 bases). Trimming stripped 4 bases from V and 3 bases from J, with 9 bases between. The CDR3 has 13 residues. Germline V lookup: CDR1 KGHSH, CDR2 LQKENI. CDR3 region: CASSRTDYYGYTF. CDR3 bases: TGTGCCAGCTCACGGACAGACTACTATGGCTACACCTTC.

The chain joins TRBV6-6 to TRBJ1-5, with D perhaps TRBD1 (5 bases). Germline V CDR1 and CDR2: MNHNY, SVGAGI (reference sequence). V lost 6 bases, J lost 2 bases, and 14 bases lay in between. The CDR3 contains 15 residues. The CDR3 DNA follows: TGTGCCAGCAGAATCACAGGCTCGGGCAATCAGCCCCAGCATTTT. Its protein product is CASRITGSGNQPQHF.

The chain links TRBV7-9 to TRBJ1-1, with 7 bases matching TRBD1. V was clipped by 2 bases and J by 0 bases; unmatched bases: 3. The CDR3 runs to 15 residues. Looked up from germline, CDR1 is SEHNR and CDR2 is FQNEAQ (reference sequence). CDR3 coding DNA: TGTGCCAGCAGCTTAACAGGGGTACTGAACACTGAAGCTTTCTTT. It is translated as CASSLTGVLNTEAFF.

The chain recombines TRBV5-6 with TRBJ1-4; possible D gene TRBD1, 5 bases. Trimming took 2 bases from V and 0 from J, leaving 14 bases between them. The germline CDR1 and CDR2 sequences are SGHDT and YYEEEE. The CDR3 contains 17 residues. The CDR3 DNA is TGTGCCAGCAGCTTTTTGGGCAGGGCAGCAACTAATGAAAAACTGTTTTTT. Translating gives CASSFLGRAATNEKLFF.

The chain links TRBV5-8 to TRBJ1-4; D is undetermined. With 2 bases removed from V and 6 bases from J, the gap between germline ends came to 11 bases. The CDR3 contains 14 residues. CDR1 is SGHTS, CDR2 YDEGEE, per germline. The CDR3 nucleotides are TGTGCCAGCAGCTTCTTGTCGGGGTATGAAAAACTGTTTTTT. Translating gives CASSFLSGYEKLFF.